The text below deals with one T cell receptor beta chain. This entry belongs to a study of technical replicates of blood from a few donors. The data were produced by immunoSEQ multiplex PCR, yet TCRdb's version contains in-frame clones alone and is incomplete. In the table there are roughly 79,000 clones, approximately 96% of which are singletons. V shed 8 bases, J shed 7 bases, and the junction held 11 bases outside the gene matches. Per the germline V gene, CDR1 is MDHEN and CDR2 is SYDVKM. The CDR3 totals 14 residues. The material sequenced was T cells isolated from PBMCs. The chain links TRBV28 to TRBJ2-7, with TRBD2 matching 10 bases. The TCR was taken from a human donor in good health. CDR3 residues: CASSYLAGVREQYF. CDR3 nucleotide sequence: TGTGCCAGCTCTTATCTAGCGGGAGTAAGGGAGCAGTACTTC.